This TCR beta chain was sequenced in a study of CD8 T cells in Susac syndrome. General study points: No clonal expansion appeared among CD4+ T cells in Susac patients.

RNA was extracted with the RNeasy kit, and a quantity of about 0.45 to 1 ug was reverse transcribed using random hexamers. TCRdb re-analysed the immunoSEQ multiplex PCR reads in MiXCR, keeping a single row per CDR3 protein. The profile shows roughly 150,000 distinct CDR3 sequences, approximately 95% of them singletons. Germline assignment: CDR1 SGHRS and CDR2 YFSETQ. V was pared by 4 bases and J by 0 bases, with 20 bases between. CDR3 length equals 19 residues. About this clonotype: Its antigen remains unknown.

Sequenced sample: CD4+ T cells from PBMCs. The TCR originated in a human donor with Susac syndrome. The genes are TRBV5-1 and TRBJ2-6, with a tentative D call TRBD2 (6 bases). The CDR3 loop is CASSSWDSTGSSGANVLTF. CDR3 nucleotides: TGCGCCAGCAGCAGTTGGGACTCAACTGGAAGCTCTGGGGCCAACGTCCTGACTTTC.